In its sample, the clone carrying this T cell receptor (beta chain) was seen many times. This sample is part of a study of blood T cells in healthy people across ages. For the second PCR, which ran for 7 to 11 cycles, a sample-barcoded 5' primer and a J-beta primer mix were used. CDR3-containing paired-end reads numbering at least 2.5 million came from each sample. TCRdb called the 5' RACE reads again in MiXCR, with one record for every CDR3 protein. The sample contains fewer than 800,000 distinct CDR3 sequences, less than 40% of which appear only once. Sequencing was carried out using blood. The source is a woman older than 75 in good health.

The CDR3 loop is CASSLGLQGLGNIQYF. The CDR3 DNA sequence: TGTGCCAGCAGCTTGGGTCTTCAGGGGCTTGGAAACATTCAGTACTTC. The J gene is TRBJ2-4, the V gene TRBV5-6; the D gene is possibly TRBD1 (6 bases). The length of the CDR3 is 16 residues. Germline V gives CDR1 SGHDT, CDR2 YYEEEE. Trimming took 0 bases from V and 6 from J, leaving 16 bases between them.